The 12 T cell receptor beta chains below were found in one sample sequenced in a study of blood T cells in healthy people across ages. A second PCR of about 6 to 12 cycles used a sample-barcoded 5' primer and a J-beta primer mix. One entry per CDR3 protein results from TCRdb running MiXCR on the 5' RACE reads. The sample lists approximately 900,000 distinct CDR3 sequences, roughly 52% occurring once. The specimen was blood. These receptors originate from a man aged 25 to 40 in good health.

CDR3 nucleotides: TGTGCCAGCCACAATCGGGGGCGAGTCGGTGGGACTGAAGCTTTCTTT. Translating gives CASHNRGRVGGTEAFF. The V call is TRBV7-2, the J call TRBJ1-1; possibly TRBD1 for D (6 bases). Germline V gene lookup returns CDR1 SGHTA and CDR2 FQGNSA. V was cut by 8 bases and J by 5 bases, with 24 bases left in between. The CDR3 has 16 residues.

The chain carries TRBV5-1 and TRBJ2-7, with 8 positions matching TRBD1. Germline-derived CDR1 and CDR2 are SGHRS and YFSETQ. CDR3 length: 16 amino acids. With V trimmed by 0 bases and J by 1 base, 6 bases remained unmatched. CDR3 amino acids: CASSLAGQGESYEQYF. CDR3 nucleotide sequence: TGCGCCAGCAGCTTGGCTGGACAGGGAGAGTCCTACGAGCAGTACTTC.

This clonotype was counted between two and nine times. This rearrangement joins TRBV6-2 or TRBV6-3 to TRBJ2-1; D is uncertain. This CDR3 contains 15 residues. Germline V gives CDR1 MNHEY, CDR2 SVGEGT. Trimming shortened V by 6 bases and J by 5 bases, and 17 bases separated the two germline ends. This CDR3 is CASRLEIRRNNEQFF. In DNA, the CDR3 is TGTGCCAGCAGATTGGAGATCAGGCGGAACAATGAGCAGTTCTTC.

This clonotype was picked up one time. One junction end does not reproduce the germline sequence, and a read error may be involved. V is TRBV29-1 and J is TRBJ1-2; perhaps TRBD1 as D (6 bases). This CDR3 comprises 12 residues. CDR1 is SQVTM, CDR2 ANQGSEA, per germline. CDR3 loop: CSGLTGNYSYTF. The CDR3 DNA reads as TGCAGCGGGTTAACAGGGAACTATAGCTACACCTTC.

This chain uses TRBV12-3 or TRBV12-4 with TRBJ1-2; D remains ambiguous. The CDR3 sequence is 14 residues long. Trimming removed 4 bases at V and 4 bases at J, with 13 bases between. CDR3 bases: TGTGCCAGCAGTTCTATCACCCGAATCTATGGCTACACCTTC. This codes for CASSSITRIYGYTF.

This clonotype occurred a few times. This chain connects TRBV7-2 to TRBJ1-2; no clear D. Germline lookup yields CDR1 SGHTA and CDR2 FQGNSA. The CDR3 sequence is 15 residues long. V was pared by 1 base and J by 4 bases, with 13 bases between. In DNA, the CDR3 is TGTGCCAGCAGCTTAGTTGGGCAGAGCCGCTATGGCTACACCTTC. The encoded protein is CASSLVGQSRYGYTF.

The chain carries TRBV5-1 and TRBJ2-1; 13 nucleotides line up with TRBD2. CDR1 is SGHRS and CDR2 is YFSETQ in the germline V gene. The CDR3 spans 17 residues. V trimming: 4 bases; J trimming: 7 bases; junction bases outside the gene matches: 11. The CDR3 DNA reads TGCGCCAGCAGCCCCACCCAGACTAGCGGGGGGCAGAATGAGCAGTTCTTC. It yields the protein CASSPTQTSGGQNEQFF.

J is TRBJ2-7 and V is TRBV6-2 or TRBV6-3; 7 bases are a match to TRBD1. The J call is uncertain, as TRBJ2-5 better fits the DNA end. The CDR3 has 14 residues. Germline values: CDR1 MNHEY, CDR2 SVGEGT. This CDR3 reads CASSQTGNKETQYF. CDR3 bases: TGTGCCAGCAGCCAGACAGGGAATAAGGAGACCCAGTACTTC.

V usage is TRBV28 and J usage is TRBJ1-5; D gene unclear. V was trimmed by 3 bases and J by 4 bases, leaving 7 bases between them. Germline-derived CDR1 and CDR2 are MDHEN and SYDVKM. The CDR3 is 13 residues long. CDR3 sequence: CASSLPVNQPQHF. The CDR3 region has the DNA TGTGCCAGCAGTTTGCCAGTTAATCAGCCCCAGCATTTT.

The rearrangement links TRBV7-3 to TRBJ1-2, with D unclear. With 4 bases removed from V and 7 bases from J, the gap between germline ends came to 10 bases. The CDR3 has 12 amino acids. Germline loops: CDR1 SGHTA, CDR2 FQGTGA. The CDR3 loop is CASSSEGSGYTF. DNA for the CDR3: TGTGCCAGCAGCTCCGAGGGTAGTGGCTACACCTTC.

J is TRBJ2-7 and V is TRBV3-1, with D hard to call. V lost 0 bases, J lost 4 bases, and 22 bases lay in between. Germline CDR1 and CDR2: LGHDT and YNNKEL (reference sequence). The CDR3 contains 18 residues. The CDR3 coding sequence is TGTGCCAGCAGCCAAGATCCTAGGGCTCCTGGGCGAAGATACGAGCAGTACTTC. Its translation: CASSQDPRAPGRRYEQYF.

The J gene is TRBJ2-5, the V gene TRBV5-1, with D unclear. The CDR3 is 14 residues long. The ends were cut back, 0 bases at V and 3 bases at J, with 9 bases in the middle. Germline V gene data show CDR1 as SGHRS and CDR2 as YFSETQ. As DNA, the CDR3 is TGCGCCAGCAGCTTGGCGGTCAGAAAAGAGACCCAGTACTTC. This encodes CASSLAVRKETQYF.